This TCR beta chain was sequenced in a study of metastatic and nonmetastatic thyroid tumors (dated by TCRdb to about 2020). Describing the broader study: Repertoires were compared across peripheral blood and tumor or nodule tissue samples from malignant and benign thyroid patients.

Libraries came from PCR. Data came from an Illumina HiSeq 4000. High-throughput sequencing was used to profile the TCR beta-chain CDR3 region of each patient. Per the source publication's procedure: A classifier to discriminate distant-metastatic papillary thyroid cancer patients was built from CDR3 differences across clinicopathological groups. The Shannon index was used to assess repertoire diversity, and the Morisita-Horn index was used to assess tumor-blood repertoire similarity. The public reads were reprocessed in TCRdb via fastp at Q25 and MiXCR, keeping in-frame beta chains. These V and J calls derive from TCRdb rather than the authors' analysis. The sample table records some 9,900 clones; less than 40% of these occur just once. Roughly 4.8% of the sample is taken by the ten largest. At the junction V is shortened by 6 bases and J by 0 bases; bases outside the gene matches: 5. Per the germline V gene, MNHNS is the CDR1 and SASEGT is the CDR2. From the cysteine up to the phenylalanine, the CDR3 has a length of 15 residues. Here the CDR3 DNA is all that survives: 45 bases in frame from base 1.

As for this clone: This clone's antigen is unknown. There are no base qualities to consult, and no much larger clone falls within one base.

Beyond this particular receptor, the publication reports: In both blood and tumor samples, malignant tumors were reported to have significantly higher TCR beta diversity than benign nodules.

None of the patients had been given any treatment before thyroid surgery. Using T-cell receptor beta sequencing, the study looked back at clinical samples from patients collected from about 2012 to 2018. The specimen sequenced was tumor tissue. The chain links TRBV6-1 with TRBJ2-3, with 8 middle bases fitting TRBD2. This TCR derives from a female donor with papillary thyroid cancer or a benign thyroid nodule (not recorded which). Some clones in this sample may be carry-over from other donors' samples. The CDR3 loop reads CASSRSGGSTDTQYF. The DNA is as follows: TGTGCCAGCAGCCGGAGCGGGGGAAGCACAGATACGCAGTATTTT.